A single sample gave rise to the 19 T cell receptor beta chains below, sequenced in a study of breast tumors, draining lymph nodes, adjacent tissues. Axillary draining lymph nodes of breast cancer patients supplied the node samples. TCRdb re-analysed the multiplex PCR reads in MiXCR, keeping a single row per CDR3 protein. The sample carries approximately 210,000 distinct CDR3 sequences, 30% to 35% recorded once. Sequencing was done on a sample of axillary lymph node tissue. Every receptor here comes from a female donor with breast cancer. Some clones in this sample may be carry-over from other donors' samples.

This clonotype was counted a few times. This could be a read error, since a much larger clone is one nucleotide away. The CDR3 loop reads CASSPGLVGVYEQYF. The DNA for the CDR3 is TGTGCCAGCAGCCCGGGACTAGTGGGAGTCTACGAGCAGTACTTC. The chain employs TRBV4-2 and TRBJ2-7; 8 bases are a match to TRBD2. The CDR3 contains 15 residues. J lost 3 bases, V lost 4 bases, and 8 bases had no gene match. CDR1 and CDR2 from the germline V gene are LGHNA and YNFKEQ.

This clonotype was counted many times. The chain employs TRBV4-2 and TRBJ2-5, with no clear D. Germline CDR1 reads LGHNA; CDR2 reads YNFKEQ. Trimming took 0 bases from V and 7 from J, leaving 9 bases between them. CDR3 length: 13 amino acids. The CDR3 coding sequence is TGTGCCAGCAGCCAAGACTTGGCTTGGACCCAGTACTTC. Protein product: CASSQDLAWTQYF.

The sample holds many counts of this clonotype. The junction does not match germline at one end; this may be a read error. This chain links TRBV14 with TRBJ2-2, with 12 bases matching TRBD2. CDR3 length: 17 residues. Per the germline V gene, CDR1 is SGHDN and CDR2 is FVKESK. CDR3 in DNA: TGTGCCAGCAGCCTCTACGGACTAGCGGGAAACACCGGAGAGCTGTTTTTT. Protein product: CASSLYGLAGNTGELFF.

This clonotype was recorded many times. The chain combines TRBV7-2 with TRBJ2-5; 12 bases fit TRBD2. The CDR3 spans 17 residues. Trimming at V came to 3 bases and at J to 5 bases, leaving 10 bases not matched to a gene. Germline-derived CDR1 and CDR2 are SGHTA and FQGNSA. Here the CDR3 reads CASSLFPGLAGMETQYF. Written as DNA, the CDR3 is TGTGCCAGCAGCTTGTTCCCCGGACTAGCGGGAATGGAGACCCAGTACTTC.

There are many counts of this clonotype. The chain uses TRBV20-1 and TRBJ2-1; the D is unclear. In germline, CDR1 is DFQATT, CDR2 SNEGSKA (reference sequence). The CDR3 is made up of 9 amino acids. Trimming took 7 bases from V and 8 from J, leaving 6 bases between them. The CDR3 region is CSVGDEQFF. CDR3 nucleotides: TGCAGTGTCGGCGATGAGCAGTTCTTC.

At least ten counts were recorded for this clonotype. The rearrangement joins TRBV7-3 to TRBJ2-3; TRBD2 aligns across 13 bases. From germline, CDR1 is SGHTA and CDR2 FQGTGA. J gave up 4 bases and V 4 bases, and 2 bases lay outside the gene matches. The CDR3 has 15 amino acids. CDR3 in amino acids: CASSSGLAGADTQYF. CDR3 nucleotides: TGTGCCAGCAGCTCTGGACTAGCGGGAGCAGATACGCAGTATTTT.

This clonotype was seen ten or more times. The genes are TRBV19 and TRBJ2-5; TRBD2 is a possible D gene (5 bases). The germline gives CDR1 LNHDA, CDR2 SQIVND (reference sequence). The V end was cut by 4 bases, the J end by 5 bases, with 17 bases between. The CDR3 is made up of 15 amino acids. The chain's CDR3 is CASSTGERRRETQYF. The CDR3 DNA sequence: TGTGCCAGTAGTACCGGAGAGCGTAGGAGGGAGACCCAGTACTTC. Full variable domain (outside the CDR3, taken from reference TRBV19 and TRBJ2-5): DGGITQSPKYLFRKEGQNVTLSCEQNLNHDAMYWYRQDPGQGLRLIYYSQIVNDFQKGDIAEGYSVSREKKESFPLTVTSAQKNPTAFYLCASSTGERRRETQYFGPGTRLLVL.

This rearrangement joins TRBV1 to TRBJ1-6. TRBV1 is an annotated pseudogene. The CDR3 runs to 14 residues. CDR3 amino acids: CASSQSGANSPLHF. CDR3 coding DNA: TGCGCCAGCAGCCAATCGGGAGCGAATTCACCCCTCCACTTT.

Regarding this clonotype: At one boundary the junction diverges from the germline segment, which might be a read error. V is TRBV7-9 and J is TRBJ2-6, with TRBD2 matching over 13 bases. The CDR3 has 15 residues. CDR1 SEHNR and CDR2 FQNEAQ come from the germline V gene (reference sequence). The CDR3 sequence is CASSDTSGRAYVLTF. Here the CDR3 DNA reads TGTGCCAGCAGCGATACTAGCGGGAGGGCCTACGTCCTGACTTTC.

In the case of this clonotype: One base away lies a much larger clone, so this may be a sequencing read error. The CDR3 carries no conserved terminal phenylalanine or tryptophan, so it likely arises from a read error. The genes are TRBV19 and TRBJ2-1; no definite D call. This CDR3 spans 16 amino acids. Per germline, CDR1 LNHDA and CDR2 SQIVND (reference sequence). V was clipped by 4 bases and J by 5 bases, with 18 bases between them. CDR3 amino acids: CASSSLGRVGNNEQFS. DNA of the CDR3: TGTGCCAGTAGTAGCCTGGGTAGGGTGGGTAACAATGAGCAGTTCTCC.

This clonotype was detected many times. The genes are TRBV12-3 or TRBV12-4 and TRBJ1-3; TRBD1 aligns across 10 bases. V dropped 6 bases and J dropped 4; count of bases not matched to a gene: 9. This CDR3 contains 16 residues. In DNA, the CDR3 is TGTGCCAGCAGGGGGGGACAGGGGTTCGCCGGAAACACCATATATTTT. It specifies CASRGGQGFAGNTIYF.

This clonotype was seen at least ten times. The chain is built from TRBV5-1 and TRBJ1-6; D unresolved. The V gene lost 4 bases and the J gene lost 10 bases, with 12 bases spanning the gap. CDR3 size: 13 residues. CDR1 and CDR2 from the germline V gene are SGHRS and YFSETQ. The CDR3 region has the DNA TGCGCCAGCAGCCCAGTGCGAGAATCACCCCTCCACTTT. Protein product: CASSPVRESPLHF. Full variable domain (missing parts from reference TRBV5-1 and TRBJ1-6): KAGVTQTPRYLIKTRGQQVTLSCSPISGHRSVSWYQQTPGQGLQFLFEYFSETQRNKGNFPGRFSGRQFSNSRSEMNVSTLELGDSALYLCASSPVRESPLHFGNGTRLTVT.

V and J are TRBV7-9 and TRBJ1-4; D unresolved. V was clipped by 6 bases and J by 7 bases, with 21 bases between them. The CDR3 spans 16 residues. Germline-derived CDR1 and CDR2 are SEHNR and FQNEAQ (reference sequence). The CDR3 bases are TGTGCCAGCAGAATAGTCAATAGCGGGAGGATTGAAAAACTGTTTTTT. Its translation is CASRIVNSGRIEKLFF.

Regarding this clonotype: One junction end disagrees with the germline gene, perhaps due to a read error. This chain joins TRBV7-9 and TRBJ2-5, with D possibly TRBD2 on 5 matching bases. The germline V gene has CDR1 SEHNR and CDR2 FQNEAQ (reference sequence). This CDR3 spans 15 amino acids. CDR3 coding DNA: TGTGCCAGCAGCTTAGGGCCGGGAACCCAAGAGACCCAGCACTTC. This gives the protein CASSLGPGTQETQHF. The full variable domain, completed using reference TRBV7-9 and TRBJ2-5, is DTGVSQNPRHKITKRGQNVTFRCDPISEHNRLYWYRQTLGQGPEFLTYFQNEAQLEKSRLLSDRFSAERPKGSFSTLEIQRTEQGDSAMYLCASSLGPGTQETQHFGPGTRLLVL.

This clonotype was picked up many times. V and J are TRBV12-3 or TRBV12-4 and TRBJ2-1, with D maybe TRBD2 (5 bases). V was cut by 3 bases and J by 10 bases, with 16 bases left in between. CDR3 length: 14 amino acids. CDR3 sequence reads: CASSFRAGTGEQFF. In DNA, the CDR3 is TGTGCCAGCAGTTTCCGCGCGGGTACTGGCGAGCAGTTCTTC.

This clonotype was recorded many times. V and J are TRBV5-6 and TRBJ2-3, with D unclear. The CDR3 totals 15 residues. The germline V gene has CDR1 SGHDT and CDR2 YYEEEE. Trimming removed 1 base at V and 3 bases at J, with 12 bases between. DNA of the CDR3: TGTGCCAGCAGCTTGAACGTGGGGATTACAGATACGCAGTATTTT. Protein: CASSLNVGITDTQYF.

The chain joins TRBV24-1 to TRBJ2-1, with TRBD2 identical over 16 bases. The trim removed 4 bases at V and 7 bases at J, leaving 6 bases unmatched. In germline, CDR1 is KGHDR, CDR2 SFDVKD. The CDR3 sequence is 17 residues long. The CDR3 DNA reads as TGTGCCACCAGTGAGGCCGGGACTAGCGGGAGGGAAAATGAGCAGTTCTTC. As protein: CATSEAGTSGRENEQFF.

V is TRBV7-9 and J is TRBJ1-4; 7 nucleotides line up with TRBD1. Trimming at V came to 4 bases and at J to 15 bases, leaving 23 bases not matched to a gene. This CDR3 contains 17 residues. CDR1 is SEHNR, CDR2 FQNEAQ, per germline (reference sequence). This CDR3 reads CASSWDTSTGDDVPLFF. CDR3 nucleotide sequence: TGTGCCAGCAGCTGGGACACCTCCACAGGGGACGACGTTCCTTTGTTTTTT.

A few counts support this clonotype. This chain uses TRBV18 with TRBJ1-3, with D possibly being TRBD1 (5 bases). Trimming stripped 3 bases from V and 2 bases from J, with 14 bases between. This CDR3 spans 16 amino acids. CDR1 and CDR2 from the germline V gene are KGHSH and LQKENI. Here the CDR3 reads CASSPWDSLTGNTIYF. For the CDR3, the DNA is TGTGCCAGCTCACCTTGGGACTCCTTGACTGGAAACACCATATATTTT.